This T cell receptor beta chain came from a study of cytomegalovirus exposure and HLA in healthy donors (dated by TCRdb to 2017 to 2019). For context, the study as a whole: An earlier analysis of a few hundred of the donors reported over 250 Gb of sequence data and 95 million to 120 million unique TCR beta sequences obtained from approximately 180 million T cells. Approximately 310 gigabases of sequencing data and some 85 million unique TCR sequences were included in an early release covering roughly 600 HLA-typed donors. Among the roughly 390 genotyped donors, about 83% belonged to the genetic ancestry cluster associated with self-reported Caucasian donors. The aim of the study was to test whether cataloging public T cell receptors could identify signatures of past pathogen exposure. The study used immunosequencing to profile the T cell repertoires of some 600 subjects and linked those repertoires to cytomegalovirus serostatus. In addition to the first cohort of several hundred subjects, a separate validation cohort of around 110 different subjects was used. The study combined high-throughput TCR immunosequencing, statistical association of individual TCRs with disease status, and machine learning to predict cytomegalovirus infection status. A later analysis re-analyzed previously published TCR beta repertoires from 500 to 700 donors and added high-resolution HLA genotyping to study TCR occurrence patterns. Rather than using new phenotypic data, the later analysis identified candidate immune exposures from TCR beta sequences and from how often those sequences occurred across donors. In an earlier analysis of 500 to 650 of the donors, high-throughput TCR beta sequencing was used to judge whether each TCR beta V gene segment behaved as functional or pseudogenic. Donor age, sex, ethnicity and CMV serostatus were compiled together with the repertoire data. A later genetic analysis took genome-wide SNP genotypes for about three fifths of the roughly 670 donors and used that subset as a discovery cohort. Every repertoire in the discovery cohort had been generated on one and the same sequencing platform. HLA typing included class I and class II loci at four-digit resolution. The number of typed donors differed by locus: about 620-640 for A, B, C, DRB1 and DQB1; approximately 540 for DQA1; around 580 for DPA1; and about 450 for DPB1. About five DR-DQ haplotypes were handled as single units for association and clustering, since linkage in the cohort was strong. On average, roughly 240,000 unique TCR beta nucleotide sequences were sequenced per donor among about 400 genotyped donors of the cohort, with roughly 18% of those sequences being non-productive. Study-wide conclusions, independent of this receptor: Correlated functional status among segregating V segments might be attributable to linkage disequilibrium, but an unknown experimental factor could not be ruled out. In an earlier analysis of about 540 of the donors, most TCR beta V segments were observed in productive rearrangements about 87% or about 30% of the time, broadly matching IMGT annotations. According to a later analysis, parvovirus B19, influenza, CMV and Epstein-Barr virus appeared linked to several top co-occurrence clusters. A later analysis found that TCR association rates varied across HLA loci, with DRB1 alleles showing the most associated TCRs and HLA-C alleles the fewest. V-gene and J-gene trimming of TCR beta chains was associated with a missense DCLRE1C variant in a later genetic analysis, and the association was replicated in an independent cohort. A further reported finding was that TCR beta sequences accurately predicted the HLA-A and HLA-B alleles for most subjects in the first cohort. Most CMV-associated TCR beta chains appeared to be HLA-restricted in a later analysis, and the HLA associations seemed to be driven largely by CMV exposure. The study listed 164 TCR beta chains as associated with cytomegalovirus. In a later analysis, 15,000 to 20,000 TCR beta sequences were associated with specific HLA alleles at a false discovery rate of 0.05. Roughly uniform sequencing depth across donors was assumed in presence/absence analyses, although this assumption may not hold. Some IMGT-functional V segments, including TRBV6-2 and TRBV6-3, could not be distinguished by the 87-base-pair reads and were therefore excluded. According to a later genetic analysis, donors in an Asian-associated ancestry cluster had fewer N-insertions in productive TCRs than the roughly 670-donor mean. Strong co-occurrence of HLA alleles, especially DR and DQ, made assigning TCR associations to individual alleles difficult. Compared with equally common non-associated chains, HLA-associated TCR beta chains in a later analysis were more clonally expanded and had lower generation probabilities. Cytomegalovirus status was reported to be diagnosed by the classifier with high specificity and sensitivity in both the original and validation cohorts. It was suggested by the authors that the approach could potentially be generalized to other disease states and immunological phenotypes. A few of the identified cytomegalovirus-associated TCR beta chains were confirmed in vitro to be specific for cytomegalovirus antigens. In this cohort, only TCR beta chains were sequenced, and detectable features were limited by the absence of alpha or paired-chain data. Because counts were too low, some 16 rarely observed V segments, including chromosome 9 orphons, were excluded from the earlier analysis of a few hundred of the donors. CMV serostatus was the only immune exposure information available for the cohort. A cluster of highly shared sequence variants was judged likely to represent a technical artifact of the sequencing pipeline. While some public TCRs were present in many individuals, most TCR sequences turned up only very rarely across donors. HLA typing was unavailable for some donors at each locus, so association tests used only the typed subset.

In total, around 600 healthy bone marrow donors made up the cohort. All cohort members were sampled while nominally healthy, although unrecorded immune exposures were likely present. The donor was CMV seronegative and belonged to the group of around 350 seronegative cohort members. Every donor gave a peripheral blood sample, and the peripheral blood mononuclear cells from that sample were used for TCR beta sequencing. Genomic DNA extraction from the blood cell samples was performed with the Qiagen DNeasy Blood Extraction Kit. CDR1 and CDR2 are drawn from the germline V gene (reference sequence): WNHNN, SYGVQD. Including cysteine and phenylalanine, the CDR3 has 18 amino acids. The CDR3 DNA has 54 bases and is translated from base 1. Trimming accounts for 3 bases at V and 2 bases at J, while the number of junction bases matched to no gene is 9. As for this clone: Its specific antigen is unknown. No clone much larger than this one lies a single base away; base qualities are absent.

Preparation of the library involved the immunoSEQ multiplex PCR assay. For the multiplex PCR, a mixture combining 60 forward primers for TCR Vbeta segments and 13 reverse primers for TCR Jbeta segments was used. The CDR3 region of rearranged TCR beta genes was amplified from genomic DNA by a multiplex PCR assay. The amplified TCR beta libraries were sequenced on the Illumina HiSeq System as 87-base-pair reads. Per the authors' processing: A later analysis tallied about 77 million unique TCR beta chains across the 640 or so repertoires, and about 10 million of those chains were shared by two or more donors. To remove PCR and sequencing errors, raw reads were error-corrected and collapsed into unique sequences using a nearest-neighbor algorithm that merged closely related sequences. To assign V, D and J gene segments, CDR3 sequences were aligned to IMGT reference sequences. For a sequence to be retained, a match of at least six nucleotides to both a V gene segment and a J gene segment was required. A rearrangement was called productive if the CDR3 had no stop codons and remained in frame with V and J, and every other rearrangement was called non-productive. CDR3 was defined by IMGT convention, running from the second conserved V-encoded cysteine to the conserved J-encoded phenylalanine. The earlier analysis of more than 450 of the donors excluded sequences that lacked an unambiguous match to a single V gene segment. An earlier analysis of several hundred of the donors called V segments functional above 56.7% productive rearrangements and segregating when the between-donor standard deviation exceeded 5%. A statistical classification framework was built to diagnose cytomegalovirus status from the catalog of TCR beta chain sequences. In a later analysis, TCR nucleotide sequences were compared against IMGT/GENE-DB human TR gene sequences so that V and J genes could be assigned. Using the TCRdist pipeline, a later analysis assigned CDR3 sequences along with most-parsimonious VDJ recombination scenarios. In a later analysis, every TCR beta chain was defined by the combination of its CDR3 amino acid sequence and its V-gene family, and reads without a unique V-gene family were dropped. A later analysis removed 450 to 600 highly shared, low-generation-probability nucleotide sequences to deal with suspected cross-contamination and a sequencing artifact. A later analysis calculated a clonal expansion index for each public chain from normalized within-repertoire ranks of inferred template counts. A later analysis computed generation probabilities with a VDJ recombination model fitted to out-of-frame rearrangements, and checked the results against IGoR. A later analysis scored TCR-TCR, TCR-HLA and TCR-CMV co-occurrence with hypergeometric tests, applying a repertoire-size bias correction to TCR pairs. False discovery rates were estimated in a later analysis by permuting HLA or CMV assignments 20 times. In a later analysis, co-occurring TCRs were grouped with DBSCAN, and TCRdist sequence similarity was added when clustering was performed within HLA-allele-positive subsets. Repertoires with fewer than 30,000 or more than 120,000 public chains, plus five repertoires with anomalous nucleotide sharing, were excluded from co-occurrence clustering. The source is immuneACCESS, and TCRdb retained only in-frame sequences with V and J called. Part of the clones is not carried over; for the studies checked, unresolved V genes explain less than half of this, and the remainder is unexplained. From that table come the V and J calls and clone size; the DNA was used to work out D and trimming. The sample includes about 140,000 clones, with approximately 84% observed a single time. In total, the top ten clones hold roughly 2.1% of the sample.

Input material: PBMCs. The sequence was collected from a woman in her thirties or forties in good health and CMV-seronegative. The V and J genes are TRBV10-1 and TRBJ2-2; the junction holds 10 bases that match TRBD2. In nucleotides, the sequence is TGCGCCAGCAGTGATCCGGGACTAGCGAGACCCAACACCGGGGAGCTGTTTTTT. Translation gives CASSDPGLARPNTGELFF.